This T cell receptor beta chain was sequenced for a study of cytomegalovirus exposure and HLA in healthy donors. A multiplex PCR was run with 60 Vbeta primers and 13 Jbeta primers. Profiled with immunoSEQ multiplex PCR; TCRdb holds only in-frame clones, not every one. The sample has 80,000 to 100,000 clones, 70% to 85% seen once. The germline CDR1 and CDR2 sequences are MNHNY and SVGAGI (reference sequence). V shed 5 bases and J shed 2 bases, with 4 bases lying between them. The CDR3 covers 12 residues. General observations from the study: Many donors shared some public TCRs, even though most TCR sequences were rare. TCR beta chains numbering under 200 were designated cytomegalovirus-associated. Cytomegalovirus status, reportedly, was diagnosed with high specificity and sensitivity by the classifier. Most of the TCR beta V segments (in an earlier analysis) were productive either about 87% or about 30% of the time.

In its sample, this clone was seen a few times. Its antigen is not identified. This TCR was recovered from a human donor in good health. The rearrangement joins TRBV6-6 to TRBJ2-4, with no clear D. The sequenced material came from PBMCs. The CDR3 DNA sequence: TGTGCCAGCAGTCGTCCCAAAAACATTCAGTACTTC. Its translation is CASSRPKNIQYF.